Listed below are T cell receptor beta chains from one sample, sequenced in a study of control samples from healthy donors and cancer patients. Using immunoSEQ multiplex PCR, the repertoire was profiled, and TCRdb retains in-frame clones only, with some absent. This sample has around 250,000 clones, with more than 65% found just once. Material for sequencing was PBMCs. These receptors originate from a woman aged 60-75 years with lung cancer. The CDR3 runs from the conserved cysteine through the conserved F or W. D genes are given only for firm matches. Expanded clones get a size class; other rows say once, few or many, or leave the size out.

TRBV19,TRBJ2-5,.,TRBD1,TGTGCCAGTAGTACCGGGACAGGGGGAGAGACCCAGTACTTC,CASSTGTGGETQYF
TRBV2,TRBJ1-2,.,.,TGTGCCAGCACCCCTCAATTCGGTGGCTACACCTTC,CASTPQFGGYTF
TRBV9,TRBJ2-4,few,.,TGTGCCAGCAGCGTAGAGGACGTAAAAAACATTCAGTACTTC,CASSVEDVKNIQYF
TRBV10-1,TRBJ2-3,.,.,TGCGCCAGCAGTGAGTCTCCGTCAGATACGCAGTATTTT,CASSESPSDTQYF
TRBV10-3,TRBJ2-1,.,.,TGCCGCAATAAAACCTACAATGAGCAGTTCTTC,CRNKTYNEQFF
TRBV29-1,TRBJ2-6,.,.,TGCAGCGTTGAAGAGAACGTCAGCTCTGGGGCCAACGTCCTGACTTTC,CSVEENVSSGANVLTF
TRBV6-5,TRBJ1-4,once,.,TGTGCCAGCAGGGGCGACGCGGCAACTAATGAAAAACTGTTTTTT,CASRGDAATNEKLFF
TRBV9,TRBJ2-3,.,.,TGTGCCAGCAGCGCGGACTCTCACACAGATACGCAGTATTTT,CASSADSHTDTQYF
TRBV20-1,TRBJ2-7,once,TRBD2,TGCAGTGCTAGTAACGGGGGACTAGCGGGGGGAGATGGCGAGCAGTACTTC,CSASNGGLAGGDGEQYF
TRBV12-3/TRBV12-4,TRBJ2-1,.,.,TGTGCCAGCAGTTTAGGGTCCCTCCAAGAGCAGTTCTTC,CASSLGSLQEQFF
TRBV9,TRBJ1-3,.,.,TGTGCCAGCAGCGTGGACAACTCTGGAAACACCATATATTTT,CASSVDNSGNTIYF
TRBV2,TRBJ1-1,.,.,TGTGCCAGCAGTGCAGGGGACGGGTACACTGAAGCTTTCTTT,CASSAGDGYTEAFF
TRBV19,TRBJ2-2,once,TRBD2,TGTGCCAGTAGTATAGACCCCCCCTCGGCTAGCGGGGGGCGGGACACCGGGGAGCTGTTTTTT,CASSIDPPSASGGRDTGELFF
TRBV24-1,TRBJ2-1,.,TRBD2,TGTGCCACCAGTGACTCCGCGACTAGCGGAAACAATGAGCAGTTCTTC,CATSDSATSGNNEQFF
TRBV9,TRBJ1-6,.,.,TGTGCCAGCGCTCCGGGGGTAGATAATTCACCCCTCCACTTT,CASAPGVDNSPLHF
TRBV5-1,TRBJ1-1,once,TRBD1,TGCGCCAGCCGTCCCGGGACAGGGTTTGGCACTGAAGCTTTCTTT,CASRPGTGFGTEAFF
TRBV6-6,TRBJ2-7,.,TRBD1,TGTGCCAGCAGCCTATTGACAGGGGGGTACGAGCAGTACTTC,CASSLLTGGYEQYF
TRBV6-5,TRBJ2-2,.,.,TGTGCCAGCATCTTGGGTTGGACCGGGGAGCTGTTTTTT,CASILGWTGELFF
TRBV6-1,TRBJ1-1,.,.,TGTGCCAGCAGTGAAGGTTCTTGGTTAACTGAAGCTTTCTTT,CASSEGSWLTEAFF
TRBV19,TRBJ2-1,.,TRBD2,TGTGCCAGTAGTATTCCCAGCGGGGGGGTGAGAAATGAGCAGTTCTTC,CASSIPSGGVRNEQFF
TRBV11-2,TRBJ2-7,.,TRBD2,TGTGCCAGCAGCTTAGATGCCCGGGGGGGGAGCTACGAGCAGTACTTC,CASSLDARGGSYEQYF
TRBV28,TRBJ2-1,.,TRBD1,TGTGCCAGCAGTTTATGGGGACAGGGAAATTCGAGACATGAGCAGTTCTTC,CASSLWGQGNSRHEQFF
TRBV11-2,TRBJ2-7,.,TRBD1,TGTGCCAGCAGCTCTGACAGGGGCAACGAGCAGTACTTC,CASSSDRGNEQYF
TRBV5-1,TRBJ1-1,.,.,TGCGCCAGCAGCCTCGCAGCGGGTAGCACTGAAGCTTTCTTT,CASSLAAGSTEAFF
TRBV7-9,TRBJ1-4,.,TRBD1,TGTGCCAGCACTCCCGACAGGGGACGGGAAAAACTGTTTTTT,CASTPDRGREKLFF
TRBV18,TRBJ1-5,once,.,TGTGCCAGCTCACAGGGAGAGGAGCAGCCCCAGCATTTT,CASSQGEEQPQHF
TRBV4-1,TRBJ2-6,once,.,TGCGCCAGCAGTCCCTCTGGGGCCAACGTCCTGACTTTC,CASSPSGANVLTF
TRBV5-4,TRBJ1-4,.,.,TGTGCCAGCAGCTTGGACTGGGACGGTAATGAAAAACTGTTTTTT,CASSLDWDGNEKLFF
TRBV12-5,TRBJ1-3,.,.,TGTGCTAGTGGTACAGGCCCCGGAAACACCATATATTTT,CASGTGPGNTIYF
TRBV12-3/TRBV12-4,TRBJ2-1,.,TRBD2,TGTGCCAGCAGTTTGAGCGGGAGGGGGGGGCAGTTCTTC,CASSLSGRGGQFF
TRBV4-1,TRBJ2-5,.,.,TGCGCCAGCAGCCAAGGGGCCGGGGCGATACAAGAGACCCAGTACTTC,CASSQGAGAIQETQYF
TRBV5-4,TRBJ1-6,.,.,TGTGCCAGCAGCTTGATTGGCAGGGAGGGTTCACCCCTCCACTTT,CASSLIGREGSPLHF
TRBV18,TRBJ2-3,.,TRBD2,TGTGCCAGCTCACCTGGACTAGCGGGAGGGCATTGGGATACGCAGTATTTT,CASSPGLAGGHWDTQYF
TRBV2,TRBJ2-3,.,.,TGTGCCAGCATTCTAAGTCGGCGGGGCACAGATACGCAGTATTTT,CASILSRRGTDTQYF
TRBV6-6,TRBJ2-1,.,TRBD1,TGTGCCAGCAGCACCGGGACAGGGGTCTACAATGAGCAGTTCTTC,CASSTGTGVYNEQFF
TRBV3-1/TRBV3-2,TRBJ2-3,few,TRBD1,TGTGCCAGCAGTTTGCAGGGGGATAGCACAGATACGCAGTATTTT,CASSLQGDSTDTQYF